One sample yielded the 3 T cell receptor beta chains listed below, sequenced in a study of shared clonotypes between healthy human individuals. Naive-designated CD8 cells lacked CD45RO, were positively enriched for CCR7, and omitted terminally differentiated effector memory CD45RA+ cells. Data came from immunoSEQ multiplex PCR; TCRdb stores just in-frame clones and leaves some out. Here the sample spans more than 2 million clones, roughly 95% being singletons. Sequencing was carried out using naive CD8+ T cells from PBMCs. All receptors derive from a man younger than 35 in good health. Some clones in this sample may be carry-over from other donors' samples.

The chain is built from TRBV12-5 and TRBJ2-1, with no clear D. V lost 6 bases to trimming and J lost 7 bases, with 7 bases between them. The V gene's germline CDR1 is LGHNT and CDR2 FRNRAP. The CDR3 covers 11 residues. CDR3 sequence: CASGHGNEQFF. As DNA, the CDR3 is TGTGCTAGTGGACATGGAAATGAGCAGTTCTTC.

The V and J genes are TRBV6-5 and TRBJ1-1; possibly TRBD1 for D (5 bases). Trimming stripped 5 bases from V and 8 bases from J, with 18 bases between. The CDR3 runs to 14 residues. Looked up from germline, CDR1 is MNHEY and CDR2 is SVGAGI. CDR3 protein: CASSPRDVVDEAFF. The CDR3 DNA follows: TGTGCCAGCAGTCCCCGGGACGTAGTGGACGAAGCTTTCTTT.

The V gene is TRBV7-2, the J gene TRBJ2-3, with D perhaps assigned TRBD1 or TRBD2 (5 bases each). Germline CDR1 reads SGHTA; CDR2 reads FQGNSA. V was trimmed by 5 bases and J by 2 bases, leaving 14 bases between them. The CDR3 totals 15 residues. CDR3 sequence: CASSPWGSPTDTQYF. CDR3 nucleotides: TGTGCCAGCAGCCCTTGGGGGTCTCCCACAGATACGCAGTATTTT.